This T cell receptor (beta chain) was captured by sequencing in a study of T cell responses to AZD1222 COVID-19 vaccine (dated by TCRdb to about 2021). Regarding the research as a whole: AZD1222 recipients given second doses at about 4 weeks or at about 12 weeks were pooled, since spike-specific TCR depth and breadth were not found to differ between the two schedules. A total of more than 230 trial participants underwent TCR sequencing, of whom 207 had received two doses of AZD1222 and 26 had received two doses of the MenACWY control vaccine. Trial participants were enrolled into age subgroups of 18-55, 56-69 and 70-plus years, which contained roughly 150, 30 and 60 TCR-sequenced participants, respectively. Results the study describes overall, beyond this receptor: Vaccine-associated CD4 TCRs spanned the whole spike protein, with dominant responses in regions 160-218 and 743-854. Because no samples from the day 14 peak response were available, repertoires could be characterized only after the peak T cell response. Epitopes outside the regions mutated in the B.1.351 and B.1.1.7 variants were reportedly recognized by nearly half of the unique spike-specific TCRs. Participants were mostly white British and included more females than males, and it was suggested by the authors that clonal diversity may have been underestimated. Spike-specific TCR breadth and depth rose significantly after two AZD1222 doses compared with day 0 and with MenACWY recipients. In the small 56-69-year group, the increase in depth fell short of significance, most likely because of low power. Only 5 to 7 AZD1222 recipients were SARS-CoV-2 seropositive at baseline, limiting conclusions about previously exposed vaccinees.

Regarding this clone: Its target antigen remains unknown. Base qualities are not at hand, and no much larger clone is one base apart.

The intended sense of this specimen's time point label: baseline before first vaccination. Vaccinee samples came from UK trials COV001 and COV002, including a single-blind randomized controlled phase 2/3 trial of AZD1222 (ChAdOx1 nCoV-19) in healthy adults. For TCRbeta chain sequencing, PBMC samples from trial participants were taken at day 0 and at day 28 after the second dose. The CDR3 regions of human TCRbeta chains were subjected to immunosequencing. Under the source paper's analysis protocol: TCRs in the repertoires were compared against a reference library of SARS-CoV-2-specific TCRs that had been generated with the MIRA antigen-specificity platform. Breadth meant the fraction of unique TCRs that were SARS-CoV-2-associated, whereas depth meant the fraction of total T cells that were SARS-CoV-2-associated. Using the MIRA data, each spike-specific TCR was assigned both to the spike region to which the TCR was reactive and to a CD4 or CD8 class. Log10-transformed breadth and depth values were compared by one-way ANOVA with Sidak's multiple comparisons tests. Held by TCRdb, this immuneACCESS table contains in-frame sequences only and omits some clones. Under half of the omission traces to an unresolved V gene where checked; the cause of the rest is unknown. V, J and clone size derive from that table, while D and trimming were established from the DNA sequence. For this sample there are 85,000 to 110,000 clones; around 90% appear just once. The ten largest clones capture 20% to 25% of the sample.

There are 16 amino acids in the CDR3, from cysteine to phenylalanine inclusive. CDR3 DNA is the only sequence kept; it has 48 bases, read in frame from the first base. Compared with germline, V lacks 0 bases and J lacks 5 bases; bases without a gene match: 6. Looking up the germline V gene yields CDR1 MNHEY and CDR2 SVGEGT. The sequence derives from an adult in good health. This material consisted of peripheral blood, taken on day 0 of AZD1222 vaccination. Recombination linked TRBV6-2 or TRBV6-3 to TRBJ2-4; 8 central bases correspond to TRBD2. This receptor carries the CDR3 CASSYSSGGGENIQYF. Here is the DNA: TGTGCCAGCAGTTACTCGAGCGGGGGCGGAGAAAACATTCAGTACTTC.